This TCR beta chain is drawn from a study of blood T cell repertoires in COVID-19. Study as a whole: Collection of acute and convalescent COVID-19 samples took place in the United States, Italy and Spain. Sample material is recorded as cDNA or gDNA derived from T cells, B-cell-depleted T cells, or PBMCs.

In the authors' workflow: Reference gene primer amplification gave nucleated cell count estimates. Method: immunoSEQ multiplex PCR; TCRdb's copy keeps in-frame clones and lacks some. V, J and clone size are those of that table, while D and trimming were read from the DNA. The sample holds under 300,000 clones, around 84% seen once. The CDR3 runs 15 residues. From germline, CDR1 is LGHNA and CDR2 YSLEER. J lost 2 bases, V lost 1 base, and 4 bases had no gene match. The sequence was collected from a woman in her late teens or twenties with acute or convalescent COVID-19. The gene calls are TRBV4-3 and TRBJ2-5; 7 nucleotides align to TRBD2. The sequenced sample was peripheral blood. The CDR3 coding sequence is TGCGCCAGCAGCCAAGGTTGGGGGGGGCAAGAGACCCAGTACTTC. Encoded protein: CASSQGWGGQETQYF.